Described below is a single T cell receptor beta chain sequence and its context. The data are from a study of blood T cell repertoires in COVID-19. Looked up from germline, CDR1 is KGHDR and CDR2 is SFDVKD. Deletions cut 1 base from V and 8 bases from J, with 2 bases between. The CDR3 covers 11 residues. Some clones are missing from TCRdb's copy, which holds only in-frame ones; the method was immunoSEQ multiplex PCR. Of 90,000 to 150,000 clones listed, 79% were seen once; the top ten hold almost 4%. The receptor was isolated from a woman of 80 years or more with acute or convalescent COVID-19. Sequences were obtained from peripheral blood. The rearrangement uses TRBV24-1 and TRBJ2-1; D remains ambiguous. The CDR3 region has the DNA TGTGCCACCAGTGATTTCGATGAGCAGTTCTTC. Its translation: CATSDFDEQFF.